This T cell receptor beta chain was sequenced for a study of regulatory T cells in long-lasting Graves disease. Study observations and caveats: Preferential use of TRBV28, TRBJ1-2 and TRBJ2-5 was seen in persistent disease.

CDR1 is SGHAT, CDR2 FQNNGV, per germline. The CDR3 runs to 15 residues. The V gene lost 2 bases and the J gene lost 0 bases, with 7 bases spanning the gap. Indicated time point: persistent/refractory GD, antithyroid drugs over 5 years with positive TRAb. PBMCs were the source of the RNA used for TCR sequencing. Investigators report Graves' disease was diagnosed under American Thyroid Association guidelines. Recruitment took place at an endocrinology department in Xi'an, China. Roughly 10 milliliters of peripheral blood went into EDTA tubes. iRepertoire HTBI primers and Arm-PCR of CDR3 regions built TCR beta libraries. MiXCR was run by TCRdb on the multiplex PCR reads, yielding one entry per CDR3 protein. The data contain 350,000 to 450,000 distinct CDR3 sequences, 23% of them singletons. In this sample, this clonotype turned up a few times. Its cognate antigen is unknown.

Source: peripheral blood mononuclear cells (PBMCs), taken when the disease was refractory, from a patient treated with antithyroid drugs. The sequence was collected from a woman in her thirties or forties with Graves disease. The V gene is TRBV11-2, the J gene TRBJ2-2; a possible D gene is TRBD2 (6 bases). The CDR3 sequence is CASSLWTTNTGELFF. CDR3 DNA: TGTGCCAGCAGCTTATGGACTACGAACACCGGGGAGCTGTTTTTT.